One sample yielded the 25 T cell receptor beta chains listed below, sequenced in a study of shared clonotypes between healthy human individuals (dated by TCRdb to between 2020 and 2021). The protocol used for the library was the immunoSEQ multiplex PCR assay. Imported from immuneACCESS, the table was reduced by TCRdb to in-frame sequences with V and J called. These copies leave out some clones; in studies compared against another copy, an unresolved V gene accounts for under half, and the cause of the remainder is not known. The table for this sample lists hundreds of thousands of clones; roughly 77% of them were counted only once. The ten top clones hold around 13% of the sample. Material: PBMCs. The source is a middle-aged woman in good health. Some clones in this sample may be carry-over from other donors' samples.

CDR3 nucleotide sequence: TGTGCCAGCAGAGGACTAGGAGGGATCAATGAGCAGTTCTTC. It yields the protein CASRGLGGINEQFF. The rearrangement joins TRBV6-1 to TRBJ2-1; 7 bases are shared with TRBD2. The germline V gene encodes CDR1 MNHNS and CDR2 SASEGT. The CDR3 totals 14 residues. The V gene end was trimmed by 6 bases and the J gene end by 6 bases; junction bases not matched to a gene: 8.

The chain couples TRBV5-1 to TRBJ2-1; maybe TRBD2 (5 bases). V lost 4 bases and J 5 bases, leaving 16 bases between the germline ends. The CDR3 consists of 15 residues. Germline CDR1 reads SGHRS; CDR2 reads YFSETQ. In DNA form, the CDR3 reads TGCGCCAGCAGCGTAGGACTGGCCCCCAACAATGAGCAGTTCTTC. Its translation: CASSVGLAPNNEQFF.

This chain links TRBV7-9 with TRBJ2-1, with a possible D match to TRBD1 (6 bases). Trimming stripped 5 bases from V and 4 bases from J, with 9 bases between. The germline V gene has CDR1 SEHNR and CDR2 FQNEAQ (reference sequence). The CDR3 totals 13 residues. The CDR3 protein is CASSPQGYNEQFF. In nucleotides, the CDR3 is TGTGCCAGCAGCCCACAGGGTTACAATGAGCAGTTCTTC.

This clone was detected only a few times. The CDR3 loop is CASSPRDQTYNEQFF. DNA of the CDR3: TGTGCCAGCAGTCCCCGGGACCAGACCTACAATGAGCAGTTCTTC. This chain joins TRBV6-6 and TRBJ2-1; either TRBD1 or TRBD2 may supply D (5 bases each). V gave up 5 bases and J gave up 2 bases, with 13 bases separating them. The germline gives CDR1 MNHNY, CDR2 SVGAGI (reference sequence). This CDR3 comprises 15 residues.

The table lists this clone with many counts. This chain joins TRBV19 and TRBJ2-1; 8 positions agree with TRBD2. There are 15 residues in the CDR3. Trimming removed 3 bases from V and 3 bases from J; junction bases left unmatched: 4. Per germline, CDR1 LNHDA and CDR2 SQIVND (reference sequence). The CDR3 here is CASSIRLAFYNEQFF. DNA for the CDR3: TGTGCCAGTAGTATCCGACTAGCGTTCTACAATGAGCAGTTCTTC.

This chain uses TRBV5-1 with TRBJ2-3; tentative D call: TRBD2 (6 bases). Germline CDR1 reads SGHRS; CDR2 reads YFSETQ. The CDR3 covers 16 residues. V was clipped by 2 bases and J by 2 bases, with 15 bases between them. The CDR3 region has the DNA TGCGCCAGCAGCTTCGAAACTAGCCAAGACACAGATACGCAGTATTTT. Translation gives CASSFETSQDTDTQYF.

As concerns this clone: Other nucleotide sequences in the sample specify the same CDR3. The V gene is TRBV11-3, the J gene TRBJ2-1; unclear D gene. CDR1 is SGHNT and CDR2 is YENEEA in the germline V gene. The germline V and J ends were trimmed by 4 bases and 5 bases, with 3 bases remaining between them. The CDR3 runs to 11 residues. CDR3 residues: CASSSHNEQFF. The DNA of the CDR3 is TGTGCCAGCAGCTCACACAATGAGCAGTTCTTC.

This clone came up once. The chain couples TRBV7-9 to TRBJ2-5; D is possibly TRBD2 (5 bases). The CDR3 consists of 15 residues. Trimming removed 5 bases at V and 1 base at J, with 14 bases between. Germline values: CDR1 SEHNR, CDR2 FQNEAQ (reference sequence). The CDR3 sequence: CASSPAVSFQETQYF. The CDR3 coding sequence is TGTGCCAGCAGCCCAGCGGTGTCTTTCCAAGAGACCCAGTACTTC.

The chain combines TRBV6-7 with TRBJ2-5; D is tentatively TRBD1 or TRBD2 (5 bases each). TRBV6-7 is an ORF for which the function is uncertain. Deletions cut 7 bases from V and 2 bases from J, with 17 bases between. The CDR3 covers 15 residues. The CDR3 is CASTWDGKKQETQYF. CDR3 in DNA: TGTGCCAGCACCTGGGACGGAAAAAAACAAGAGACCCAGTACTTC.

The J gene is TRBJ2-1, the V gene TRBV10-3; 9 bases align to TRBD2. The V segment lost 9 bases and the J segment 4 bases; nucleotides outside the gene matches: 7. This CDR3 is built from 14 residues. From germline, CDR1 is ENHRY and CDR2 SYGVKD. The CDR3 sequence: CAINSGRGYNEQFF. The CDR3 DNA follows: TGTGCCATTAATAGCGGGAGAGGGTACAATGAGCAGTTCTTC.

The chain joins TRBV7-2 to TRBJ2-1; D is tentatively TRBD1 or TRBD2 (5 bases each). CDR1 and CDR2 (germline): SGHTA, FQGNSA. The CDR3 runs 15 residues. V was clipped by 3 bases and J by 4 bases, with 13 bases between them. CDR3 residues: CASSFSGGIYNEQFF. CDR3 in DNA: TGTGCCAGCAGCTTTAGTGGGGGAATTTACAATGAGCAGTTCTTC. The complete variable domain, with remaining parts taken from reference TRBV7-2 and TRBJ2-1, reads GAGVSQSPSNKVTEKGKDVELRCDPISGHTALYWYRQSLGQGLEFLIYFQGNSAPDKSGLPSDRFSAERTGGSVSTLTIQRTQQEDSAVYLCASSFSGGIYNEQFFGPGTRLTVL.

This chain connects TRBV9 to TRBJ1-2, with 9 bases aligning to TRBD1. The germline V gene has CDR1 SGDLS and CDR2 YYNGEE. Germline trimming cut 0 bases from V and 5 bases from J; bases unmatched to any gene: 2. This CDR3 region has 14 residues. This CDR3 is CASSVGGQGYGYTF. In DNA form, the CDR3 reads TGTGCCAGCAGCGTAGGGGGACAGGGTTATGGCTACACCTTC.

The genes are TRBV5-1 and TRBJ2-1; D is uncertain. The CDR3 totals 15 residues. Germline V lookup: CDR1 SGHRS, CDR2 YFSETQ. The ends were cut back, 0 bases at V and 7 bases at J, with 14 bases in the middle. CDR3: CASSLEVGVWNEQFF. CDR3 in DNA: TGCGCCAGCAGCTTGGAGGTTGGGGTGTGGAATGAGCAGTTCTTC.

This rearrangement joins TRBV2 to TRBJ2-1, with D possibly being TRBD1 (5 bases). This CDR3 spans 13 amino acids. The V gene's germline CDR1 is SNHLY and CDR2 FYNNEI. The germline V and J ends were trimmed by 2 bases and 6 bases, with 8 bases remaining between them. The chain's CDR3 is CASSESRVNEQFF. As DNA, the CDR3 is TGTGCCAGCAGTGAAAGCAGGGTCAATGAGCAGTTCTTC.

This chain connects TRBV7-9 to TRBJ2-7, with 10 bases identical to TRBD1. CDR1 and CDR2 from the germline V gene are SEHNR and FQNEAQ (reference sequence). The CDR3 has 14 amino acids. V was pared by 5 bases and J by 5 bases, with 6 bases of the junction left unmatched. CDR3 sequence (DNA): TGTGCCAGCAGCCCGGACAGGGGGATCAACGAGCAGTACTTC. Translation: CASSPDRGINEQYF.

The CDR3 sequence is CASSEAAWTTSYEQYF. The CDR3 nucleotides are TGTGCCAGCAGTGAAGCCGCCTGGACAACCTCCTACGAGCAGTACTTC. The genes are TRBV2 and TRBJ2-7; weak D call: TRBD1 (5 bases). The CDR3 has 16 amino acids. Between the trimmed V and J ends, which lost 0 bases and 0 bases, there was a span of 12 bases. Per germline, CDR1 SNHLY and CDR2 FYNNEI.

V usage is TRBV28 and J usage is TRBJ2-5; 8 nucleotides line up with TRBD2. After removal of 3 bases from V and 4 bases from J, the junction contained 13 bases not matched to a gene. Per germline, CDR1 MDHEN and CDR2 SYDVKM. This CDR3 spans 17 amino acids. CDR3 nucleotides: TGTGCCAGCAGTTTCGCCCTAGTTGAGGCGGGAGGAGAGACCCAGTACTTC. As protein: CASSFALVEAGGETQYF.

This chain joins TRBV12-5 and TRBJ2-2; a possible D gene is TRBD2 (6 bases). The CDR3 is 14 residues long. V shed 9 bases and J shed 6 bases, with 17 bases lying between them. The germline CDR1 and CDR2 sequences are LGHNT and FRNRAP. CDR3 in amino acids: CARRRLGRAGELFF. CDR3 in DNA: TGTGCTAGGAGAAGACTAGGTCGCGCCGGGGAGCTGTTTTTT.

The chain employs TRBV5-6 and TRBJ2-5, with 8 bases identical to TRBD1. The CDR3 has 14 residues. Germline V lookup: CDR1 SGHDT, CDR2 YYEEEE. With V trimmed by 4 bases and J by 4 bases, 6 bases remained unmatched. CDR3 residues: CASSQTTGGETQYF. DNA for the CDR3: TGTGCCAGCAGCCAAACTACAGGGGGAGAGACCCAGTACTTC.

The chain has TRBV30 and TRBJ2-7, with 7 bases matching TRBD2. From germline, CDR1 is GTSNPN and CDR2 SVGIG (reference sequence). This CDR3 contains 14 residues. V shed 5 bases, J shed 3 bases, and the junction held 10 bases outside the gene matches. CDR3 DNA sequence: TGTGCCTGGGTCTCTAGCGGACCCTACTACGAGCAGTACTTC. Encoded protein: CAWVSSGPYYEQYF.

This chain links TRBV6-1 with TRBJ2-7, with 10 bases identical to TRBD2. With V trimmed by 8 bases and J by 2 bases, 6 bases remained unmatched. This CDR3 contains 14 residues. CDR1 is MNHNS, CDR2 SASEGT, per germline. The CDR3 sequence is CASSRTSGPYEQYF. CDR3 in DNA: TGTGCCAGCTCGCGGACTAGCGGTCCCTACGAGCAGTACTTC.

The gene calls are TRBV6-1 and TRBJ1-5; 11 nucleotides align to TRBD1. This CDR3 has 16 residues. With V trimmed by 3 bases and J by 2 bases, 3 bases remained unmatched. Germline V gives CDR1 MNHNS, CDR2 SASEGT. This CDR3 reads CASSEGQGVGNQPQHF. Here the CDR3 DNA reads TGTGCCAGCAGTGAGGGACAGGGGGTAGGCAATCAGCCCCAGCATTTT.

V usage is TRBV6-6 and J usage is TRBJ2-2; no definite D call. CDR3 length: 16 amino acids. Germline V CDR1 and CDR2: MNHNY, SVGAGI (reference sequence). The V gene lost 2 bases and the J gene lost 3 bases, with 13 bases spanning the gap. CDR3: CASSYLPEKDTGELFF. The CDR3 bases are TGTGCCAGCAGTTACCTCCCAGAGAAGGACACCGGGGAGCTGTTTTTT.

The chain uses TRBV6-1 and TRBJ2-7; 12 bases are a match to TRBD2. This CDR3 is 18 amino acids long. CDR1 MNHNS and CDR2 SASEGT come from the germline V gene. V lost 0 bases and J lost 1; bases outside the gene matches: 7. CDR3 sequence reads: CASSEAPLLAGGSYEQYF. CDR3 DNA: TGTGCCAGCAGTGAAGCCCCGTTACTAGCGGGAGGATCCTACGAGCAGTACTTC.

In this sample, this clone turned up a few times. This chain joins TRBV4-2 and TRBJ2-1, with D perhaps TRBD2 (6 bases). CDR1 is LGHNA and CDR2 is YNFKEQ in the germline V gene. Trimming shortened V by 0 bases and J by 5 bases, and 17 bases separated the two germline ends. This CDR3 spans 17 amino acids. In DNA form, the CDR3 reads TGTGCCAGCAGCCAAGATCGGTCGGCGGGAAGGCACAATGAGCAGTTCTTC. This sequence encodes CASSQDRSAGRHNEQFF.